The sequence of this T cell receptor (beta chain) was determined in a study of blood T cell repertoires in COVID-19. In the study overall: Whether acute or convalescent, the COVID-19 samples came from the United States, Italy and Spain. T cells, B-cell-depleted T cells, or PBMCs provided the cDNA or gDNA that served as material.

The table lists this clone with a few counts. The authors' processing: Reference gene primer amplification in the assay estimated nucleated cell counts. Clones were sequenced by immunoSEQ multiplex PCR, and TCRdb holds only the in-frame ones, with some missing. D and trimming come from the DNA, and the V and J calls and clone size come from that table. The sample lists 250,000 to 300,000 clones, around 88% occurring once. The CDR3 has 15 residues. The sequence was obtained from a man aged 25 to 40 with active or convalescent COVID-19. Sequenced sample: peripheral blood. The gene calls are TRBV21-1 and TRBJ1-5. TRBV21-1 is reported as a pseudogene. In nucleotides, the CDR3 is TGTGCCAGCAGCACCGGGGAGCGGGGGCATCAGCCCCAGCATTTT. Its translation is CASSTGERGHQPQHF.